The sequence of this TCR beta chain was determined in a study of blood T cell repertoires in COVID-19. Profiled with immunoSEQ multiplex PCR; TCRdb holds only in-frame clones, not every one. The sample has just under 350,000 clones, approximately 87% seen once. The CDR3 contains 11 residues. Source material: peripheral blood. The chain links TRBV21-1 to TRBJ1-1; TRBD1, the table's D call, was not compared with the DNA. TRBV21-1 is an annotated pseudogene. The receptor was isolated from a woman aged 45-65 years with COVID-19, enrolled during active disease. The CDR3 DNA is TGTGCCAGCAGCAACCAGACTGAAGCTTTCTTT. Translating it yields CASSNQTEAFF.